This entry lists 9 T cell receptor beta chains sequenced from one sample in a study of cytomegalovirus exposure and HLA in healthy donors. PCR employed 60 Vbeta and 13 Jbeta primers. This table comes from immunoSEQ multiplex PCR, and its TCRdb copy is limited to in-frame clones, with some not included. The sample holds some 140,000 clones, more than 75% seen once. The specimen was PBMCs. Receptor source: a man younger than 40 in good health and CMV-seropositive.

V and J are TRBV5-4 and TRBJ1-2; 7 bases fit TRBD1. The CDR3 has 14 residues. Trimming took 4 bases from V and 4 from J; bases not matched to a gene: 7. Germline V gene data show CDR1 as SGHNT and CDR2 as YYREEE (reference sequence). Written as DNA, the CDR3 is TGTGCCAGCAGCAACCGGACAGGCCTCTATGGCTACACCTTC. This gives the protein CASSNRTGLYGYTF.

The chain has TRBV5-4 and TRBJ1-5; D possibly corresponds to TRBD1 (5 bases). CDR1 is SGHNT, CDR2 YYREEE, per germline (reference sequence). V was trimmed by 3 bases and J by 3 bases, leaving 10 bases between them. This CDR3 comprises 14 residues. For the CDR3, the DNA is TGTGCCAGCAGCTCGGGACTGATCAATCAGCCCCAGCATTTT. Amino acid sequence: CASSSGLINQPQHF. The variable domain in full, with the rest retrieved from reference TRBV5-4 and TRBJ1-5, is ETGVTQSPTHLIKTRGQQVTLRCSSQSGHNTVSWYQQALGQGPQFIFQYYREEENGRGNFPPRFSGLQFPNYSSELNVNALELDDSALYLCASSSGLINQPQHFGDGTRLSIL.

A note on this clone: An end of the junction does not agree with germline; a read error may underlie this. V is TRBV7-9 and J is TRBJ2-7, with D possibly TRBD2 on 5 matching bases. The CDR3 has 13 amino acids. Germline CDR1 and CDR2: SEHNR and FQNEAQ (reference sequence). The CDR3 region is CSSSPTRSPEQYF. CDR3 sequence (DNA): TGTTCCAGCAGCCCTACTAGATCCCCCGAGCAGTACTTC.

This sequence joins TRBV27 and TRBJ2-6, with a possible D match to TRBD2 (7 bases). The CDR3 extends over 15 amino acids. Looked up from germline, CDR1 is MNHEY and CDR2 is SMNVEV (reference sequence). V was pared by 10 bases and J by 2 bases, with 15 bases between. CDR3 coding DNA: TGTGCCACCGGATGGGGGGGGCCTGGGGCCAACGTCCTGACTTTC. Translated, it gives CATGWGGPGANVLTF.

A note on this clone: An end of the junction does not agree with germline; a read error may underlie this. Distinct nucleotide sequences in the sample also encode this CDR3. The J gene is TRBJ1-4, the V gene TRBV2; 8 bases fit TRBD1. Germline values: CDR1 SNHLY, CDR2 FYNNEI. The CDR3 runs 16 residues. In DNA, the CDR3 is TGCGCCAGCAGTAGAGGACAGGGAGGCGGTGGTGAAAAACTGTTTTTT. This codes for CASSRGQGGGGEKLFF.

In its sample, this clone was seen a few times. The CDR3 sequence is CASSYAGANTEAFF. For the CDR3, the DNA is TGTGCCAGCAGTTACGCGGGCGCGAACACTGAAGCTTTCTTT. The J gene is TRBJ1-1, the V gene TRBV6-5; D remains unclear. The CDR3 consists of 14 residues. Germline V lookup: CDR1 MNHEY, CDR2 SVGAGI. V was pared by 2 bases and J by 1 base, with 8 bases between.

The rearrangement joins TRBV5-4 to TRBJ1-3, with D possibly matching TRBD1 (6 bases). The germline CDR1 and CDR2 sequences are SGHNT and YYREEE (reference sequence). Trimming took off 4 bases at V and 0 bases at J, with 11 bases between the two ends. The CDR3 spans 15 residues. The CDR3 region is CASSPRQDSGNTIYF. CDR3 bases: TGTGCCAGCAGCCCCAGACAGGACTCTGGAAACACCATATATTTT.

The V and J genes are TRBV29-1 and TRBJ2-7, with 13 bases aligning to TRBD2. CDR1 and CDR2 (germline): SQVTM, ANQGSEA. The CDR3 is made up of 14 amino acids. V lost 6 bases and J lost 7; bases outside the gene matches: 9. CDR3 DNA: TGCAGCGTCCAAAGGACTAGCGGGAGAGTGGAGCAGTACTTC. Its translation: CSVQRTSGRVEQYF.

The chain employs TRBV7-2 and TRBJ1-2; the D is unclear. Germline values: CDR1 SGHTA, CDR2 FQGNSA. The length of the CDR3 is 13 residues. V lost 5 bases and J 4 bases, leaving 11 bases between the germline ends. The CDR3 DNA is TGTGCCAGCAGCCGTTGGGAGGGCTATGGCTACACCTTC. It encodes CASSRWEGYGYTF. Combining the CDR3 with reference TRBV7-2 and TRBJ1-2 gives the whole variable domain GAGVSQSPSNKVTEKGKDVELRCDPISGHTALYWYRQSLGQGLEFLIYFQGNSAPDKSGLPSDRFSAERTGGSVSTLTIQRTQQEDSAVYLCASSRWEGYGYTFGSGTRLTVV.